This TCR beta chain is drawn from a study of T cell responses to AZD1222 COVID-19 vaccine. Germline CDR1 and CDR2: MDHEN and SYDVKM. The CDR3 spans 15 residues. V shed 6 bases, J shed 0 bases, and the junction held 6 bases outside the gene matches. Sequencing was performed with immunoSEQ multiplex PCR; in TCRdb, only in-frame clones are kept and a portion is missing. The sample carries about 190,000 clones, around 90% recorded once. A word on this clone: What it binds is not known.

Study findings and constraints: Nearly half of the spike-specific TCRs reportedly recognize variant regions that carry no mutations. Clonal diversity may have been underestimated in mostly white British donors.

This sample comprised peripheral blood, obtained on day 0 of AZD1222 vaccination. The source of this sequence is an adult in good health. This rearrangement joins TRBV28 to TRBJ1-1; TRBD1 agrees at 8 bases. CDR3 nucleotide sequence: TGTGCCAGCAGACAGGGGGACCGCCTGAACACTGAAGCTTTCTTT. This sequence encodes CASRQGDRLNTEAFF.